A single sample is the source of the 24 T cell receptor beta chains below, sequenced in a study of regulatory T cells in long-lasting Graves disease. Researchers made TCR beta libraries by using iRepertoire HTBI primers and running Arm-PCR on CDR3 regions. TCRdb used MiXCR to reprocess the multiplex PCR reads, holding one entry per CDR3 protein. The sample holds 560,000 or so distinct CDR3 sequences, around 15% seen once. Time point denoted: newly diagnosed GD, antithyroid drugs for less than 3 months. With RNA extracted from PBMCs as input, the TCR library was made. The sample was also linked to a second study, of T cells in Graves' hyperthyroidism and ophthalmopathy.

Sequencing used peripheral blood mononuclear cells (PBMCs), obtained at new diagnosis, from a patient treated with antithyroid drugs. The receptors were sampled from a man younger than 30 with Graves disease.

There are many counts of this clonotype. The chain uses TRBV5-1 and TRBJ2-7; the match to TRBD1 covers 10 bases. CDR1 and CDR2 from the germline V gene are SGHRS and YFSETQ. J was trimmed by 2 bases and V by 2 bases; bases with no gene match: 7. CDR3 length: 16 residues. CDR3 bases: TGCGCCAGCAGCTTATACCCCGGACAGGGGGCCTACGAGCAGTACTTC. As protein: CASSLYPGQGAYEQYF.

This clonotype has only a few counts. The rearrangement uses TRBV7-9 and TRBJ2-7; no clear D gene. Trimming stripped 4 bases from V and 5 bases from J, with 21 bases between. The length of the CDR3 is 16 residues. Germline CDR1 reads SEHNR; CDR2 reads FQNEAQ (reference sequence). The CDR3 reads CASSSYLGARSHEQYF. In nucleotides, the CDR3 is TGTGCCAGCAGCTCATACCTTGGCGCCAGGTCCCACGAGCAGTACTTC.

This clonotype has only one observation. V gene TRBV2 combines with J gene TRBJ2-3; D is uncertain. Germline V gives CDR1 SNHLY, CDR2 FYNNEI. This CDR3 region has 14 residues. The germline V and J ends were trimmed by 4 bases and 0 bases, with 8 bases remaining between them. The CDR3 reads CASSGFGSTDTQYF. CDR3 nucleotides: TGTGCCAGCAGTGGGTTCGGGAGCACAGATACGCAGTATTTT.

In its sample, this clonotype was seen many times. The chain links TRBV12-3 or TRBV12-4 to TRBJ1-5; 8 positions agree with TRBD1. V shed 8 bases and J 1 base; nucleotides not matched to a gene: 16. The CDR3 is made up of 18 amino acids. The DNA of the CDR3 is TGTGCCAGCCGGCAATCAGGCAGGGGGCTGAGAAGCAATCAGCCCCAGCATTTT. Amino acid sequence: CASRQSGRGLRSNQPQHF.

The sample holds many counts of this clonotype. V gene TRBV7-2 combines with J gene TRBJ2-5; 11 nucleotides match TRBD1. CDR1 and CDR2 from the germline V gene are SGHTA and FQGNSA. The CDR3 is 16 residues long. Germline trimming cut 5 bases from V and 2 bases from J; bases unmatched to any gene: 7. CDR3 DNA: TGTGCCAGCAGCCGTCGGACAGGGGGCCGTCAAGAGACCCAGTACTTC. Translated, it gives CASSRRTGGRQETQYF.

Points on this clonotype: The junction shows a germline mismatch at one end, possibly a read error. The V call is TRBV12-3 or TRBV12-4, the J call TRBJ1-2; D remains ambiguous. The CDR3 is made up of 15 amino acids. The DNA of the CDR3 is TGTGCCAGCAGTTTACGCGTACAGCTCAACTATGGCCACACCTTC. Protein product: CASSLRVQLNYGHTF.

This clonotype showed up many times. The chain is built from TRBV12-5 and TRBJ2-1, with D perhaps TRBD1 or TRBD2 (5 bases each). This CDR3 region has 14 residues. Germline V lookup: CDR1 LGHNT, CDR2 FRNRAP. V was pared by 5 bases and J by 4 bases, with 12 bases between. As DNA, the CDR3 is TGTGCTAGTGGTGCCGGGACGGAATACAATGAGCAGTTCTTC. Amino acid sequence: CASGAGTEYNEQFF.

This chain connects TRBV20-1 to TRBJ2-3; D gene ambiguous. This CDR3 comprises 13 residues. With 1 base removed from V and 7 bases from J, the gap between germline ends came to 12 bases. Germline V gene data show CDR1 as DFQATT and CDR2 as SNEGSKA (reference sequence). The chain's CDR3 is CSARVSGDHTQYF. CDR3 coding DNA: TGCAGTGCTAGAGTATCAGGAGACCATACGCAGTATTTT.

This clonotype was counted many times. This chain uses TRBV2 with TRBJ2-1; 11 positions agree with TRBD1. The J call may be mistaken, given a closer DNA end match to TRBJ2-5. The CDR3 length is 14 residues. From germline, CDR1 is SNHLY and CDR2 FYNNEI. CDR3 bases: TGTGCCAGCAGTGCCACGGACAGGGGGCAGACCCAGTACTTC. Protein: CASSATDRGQTQYF.

This clonotype was observed at least ten times. This chain uses TRBV28 with TRBJ2-1; D remains unclear. V lost 6 bases and J 4 bases, leaving 19 bases between the germline ends. The CDR3 sequence is 16 residues long. The germline V gene has CDR1 MDHEN and CDR2 SYDVKM. The CDR3 loop is CASSAPSAKRYNEQFF. For the CDR3, the DNA is TGTGCCAGCAGCGCCCCAAGCGCCAAAAGGTACAATGAGCAGTTCTTC.

This clonotype was observed many times. V gene TRBV2 combines with J gene TRBJ2-5, with TRBD2 identical over 14 bases. CDR3 length: 19 amino acids. V shed 0 bases and J 3 bases; nucleotides not matched to a gene: 9. Germline assignment: CDR1 SNHLY and CDR2 FYNNEI. CDR3 sequence reads: CASSEAHGTSGGPKETQYF. CDR3 nucleotides: TGTGCCAGCAGTGAAGCGCATGGGACTAGCGGGGGACCAAAAGAGACCCAGTACTTC.

This clonotype has more than one count but fewer than ten. The chain has TRBV18 and TRBJ2-7; D is unclear. Germline loops: CDR1 KGHSH, CDR2 LQKENI. Trimming took 3 bases from V and 4 from J, leaving 10 bases between them. There are 13 residues in the CDR3. The CDR3 loop is CASSPSFGYEQYF. The CDR3 DNA follows: TGTGCCAGCTCACCGTCGTTTGGGTACGAGCAGTACTTC.

The sample holds a few counts of this clonotype. The chain uses TRBV6-5 and TRBJ1-3; no firm D call. Germline CDR1 is MNHEY and CDR2 is SVGAGI. The CDR3 has 16 amino acids. Trimming removed 3 bases at V and 0 bases at J, with 12 bases between. CDR3: CASSYSTDFSGNTIYF. CDR3 DNA sequence: TGTGCCAGCAGTTATTCGACTGACTTCTCTGGAAACACCATATATTTT.

V and J are TRBV20-1 and TRBJ2-5, with 7 bases lining up with TRBD2. The CDR3 loop spans 16 amino acids. Germline CDR1 is DFQATT and CDR2 is SNEGSKA (reference sequence). V trimming: 0 bases; J trimming: 5 bases; junction bases outside the gene matches: 12. The CDR3 region is CSARDFRSGNLETQYF. The CDR3 region has the DNA TGCAGTGCTAGAGATTTCCGGAGCGGGAACCTGGAGACCCAGTACTTC.

This clonotype was counted many times. This chain's CDR3 is CASIGVAWYQETQYF. The CDR3 nucleotides are TGTGCCAGCATTGGCGTGGCCTGGTACCAAGAGACCCAGTACTTC. The J gene is TRBJ2-5, the V gene TRBV6-1; no definite D call. Germline V CDR1 and CDR2: MNHNS, SASEGT. This CDR3 spans 15 amino acids. Deletions cut 7 bases from V and 0 bases from J, with 15 bases between.

This clonotype showed up many times. The rearrangement uses TRBV5-5 and TRBJ2-7, with D hard to call. This CDR3 is built from 13 residues. CDR1 and CDR2 (germline): SGHKS, YYEKEE (reference sequence). The V end was cut by 1 base, the J end by 6 bases, with 11 bases between. The CDR3, as DNA: TGTGCCAGCAGCTTGCAGGTCCGGGTCGAGCAGTACTTC. It specifies CASSLQVRVEQYF.

This chain connects TRBV6-1 to TRBJ2-3, with D possibly called TRBD1 or TRBD2 (5 bases each). The CDR3 covers 15 residues. The V and J ends lost 7 bases and 0 bases respectively, with 14 bases between them. The germline V gene has CDR1 MNHNS and CDR2 SASEGT. CDR3 in amino acids: CASTRRDPSTDTQYF. The DNA of the CDR3 is TGTGCCAGCACTCGCCGGGACCCAAGCACAGATACGCAGTATTTT.

There are a few counts of this clonotype. The chain joins TRBV3-1 to TRBJ2-7; 7 nucleotides match TRBD2. The junction had 8 bases not matched to a gene; V was cut back by 1 base and J by 2 bases. Looked up from germline, CDR1 is LGHDT and CDR2 is YNNKEL (reference sequence). This CDR3 spans 16 amino acids. This chain's CDR3 is CASSQVLGRETYEQYF. The CDR3 coding sequence is TGTGCCAGCAGCCAAGTTCTTGGGAGGGAGACCTACGAGCAGTACTTC.

This clonotype occurred many times. The rearrangement links TRBV6-1 to TRBJ1-2; TRBD1 agrees at 7 bases. J gave up 1 base and V 4 bases, and 9 bases lay outside the gene matches. Germline loops: CDR1 MNHNS, CDR2 SASEGT. The length of the CDR3 is 16 residues. CDR3 coding DNA: TGTGCCAGCAGTGGTGCTCCGGACAGGATTAACTATGGCTACACCTTC. Its translation is CASSGAPDRINYGYTF.

This clonotype has ten or more counts. The genes are TRBV11-2 and TRBJ2-2; the D gene is possibly TRBD2 (5 bases). CDR3 length equals 16 residues. V dropped 0 bases and J dropped 0 bases, with 8 bases sitting between them. The germline V gene encodes CDR1 SGHAT and CDR2 FQNNGV. The CDR3 bases are TGTGCCAGCAGCTTAGAAGGGCGGGCGAACACCGGGGAGCTGTTTTTT. Its translation is CASSLEGRANTGELFF.

This clonotype was seen repeatedly, ten times or more. The chain uses TRBV30 and TRBJ2-2, with D unresolved. The CDR3 spans 11 residues. Germline V gene sequence: CDR1 GTSNPN, CDR2 SVGIG (reference sequence). V was clipped by 2 bases and J by 6 bases, with 4 bases between them. This CDR3 is CAWSLAGELFF. In nucleotides, the CDR3 is TGTGCCTGGAGTCTGGCCGGGGAGCTGTTTTTT.

J is TRBJ2-7 and V is TRBV7-9, with D unresolved. The germline V gene has CDR1 SEHNR and CDR2 FQNEAQ (reference sequence). The CDR3 consists of 14 residues. V was cut by 1 base and J by 3 bases, with 10 bases left in between. The CDR3 DNA is TGTGCCAGCAGCTTAGTCGATGCCCGCTACGAGCAGTACTTC. This encodes CASSLVDARYEQYF. Supplemented by reference TRBV7-9 and TRBJ2-7, the full variable domain reads DTGVSQNPRHKITKRGQNVTFRCDPISEHNRLYWYRQTLGQGPEFLTYFQNEAQLEKSRLLSDRFSAERPKGSFSTLEIQRTEQGDSAMYLCASSLVDARYEQYFGPGTRLTVT.

This clonotype was detected many times. The rearrangement joins TRBV7-9 to TRBJ2-7; no firm D call. The CDR3 is 14 residues long. Germline CDR1 SEHNR, CDR2 FQNEAQ (reference sequence). The ends were cut back, 1 base at V and 2 bases at J, with 9 bases in the middle. Written as DNA, the CDR3 is TGTGCCAGCAGCTTAGATCTACTACCCTACGAGCAGTACTTC. Protein product: CASSLDLLPYEQYF.

The V gene is TRBV6-5, the J gene TRBJ2-7, with 7 bases that match TRBD2. This CDR3 is built from 15 residues. CDR1 and CDR2 (germline): MNHEY, SVGAGI. V was pared by 0 bases and J by 6 bases, with 8 bases of the junction left unmatched. The CDR3, as DNA: TGTGCCAGCAGTTACTCGAGGGAGGGCAATTTCGAGCAGTACTTC. Translation gives CASSYSREGNFEQYF.